The next 2 T cell receptor beta chains were all read from a single sample in a study of blood T cell repertoires in COVID-19. The data were produced by immunoSEQ multiplex PCR, yet TCRdb's version contains in-frame clones alone and is incomplete. This table has a few hundred thousand clones, around nine tenths appearing once. Sequencing input: peripheral blood. Every receptor here comes from a woman in her seventies with COVID-19, enrolled during active disease.

The genes are TRBV19 and TRBJ1-5; tentatively, D is TRBD1 (6 bases). The length of the CDR3 is 15 residues. The V gene's germline CDR1 is LNHDA and CDR2 SQIVND (reference sequence). The V gene lost 7 bases and the J gene lost 4 bases, with 17 bases spanning the gap. The chain's CDR3 is CASTRFRDKNQPQHF. The CDR3 DNA reads as TGTGCCAGTACCAGGTTTCGGGACAAGAATCAGCCCCAGCATTTT.

This clone has a single count. The CDR3: CASSSPGSSSYNEQFF. CDR3 DNA: TGTGCCAGCAGTTCCCCAGGGTCGAGCTCCTACAATGAGCAGTTCTTC. V is TRBV28 and J is TRBJ2-1; tentative D call: TRBD1 (5 bases). The germline CDR1 and CDR2 sequences are MDHEN and SYDVKM. Trimming removed 4 bases at V and 0 bases at J, with 13 bases between. The CDR3 consists of 16 residues.